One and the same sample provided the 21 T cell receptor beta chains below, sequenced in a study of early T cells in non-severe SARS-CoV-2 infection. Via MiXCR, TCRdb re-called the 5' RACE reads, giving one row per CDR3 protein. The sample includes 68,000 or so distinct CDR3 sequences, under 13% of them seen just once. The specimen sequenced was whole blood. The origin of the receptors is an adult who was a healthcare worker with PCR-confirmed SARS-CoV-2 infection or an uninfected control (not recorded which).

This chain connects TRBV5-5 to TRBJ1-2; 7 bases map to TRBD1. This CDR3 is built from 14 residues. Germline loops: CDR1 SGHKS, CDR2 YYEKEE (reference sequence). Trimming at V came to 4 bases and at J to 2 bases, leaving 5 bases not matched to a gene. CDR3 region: CASSAGQINYGYTF. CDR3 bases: TGTGCCAGCAGCGCGGGACAGATCAACTATGGCTACACCTTC.

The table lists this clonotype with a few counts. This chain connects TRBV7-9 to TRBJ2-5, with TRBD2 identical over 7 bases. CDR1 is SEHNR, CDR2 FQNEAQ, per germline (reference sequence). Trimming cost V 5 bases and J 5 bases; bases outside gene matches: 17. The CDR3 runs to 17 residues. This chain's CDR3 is CASSPNPGLSSWETQYF. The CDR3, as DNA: TGTGCCAGCAGCCCGAACCCGGGACTAAGTTCATGGGAGACCCAGTACTTC.

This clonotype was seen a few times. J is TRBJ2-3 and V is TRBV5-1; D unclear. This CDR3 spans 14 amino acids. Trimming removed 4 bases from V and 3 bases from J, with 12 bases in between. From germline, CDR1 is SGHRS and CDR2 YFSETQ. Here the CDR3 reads CASSPNSETDTQYF. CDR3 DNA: TGCGCCAGCAGCCCCAACTCGGAAACAGATACGCAGTATTTT.

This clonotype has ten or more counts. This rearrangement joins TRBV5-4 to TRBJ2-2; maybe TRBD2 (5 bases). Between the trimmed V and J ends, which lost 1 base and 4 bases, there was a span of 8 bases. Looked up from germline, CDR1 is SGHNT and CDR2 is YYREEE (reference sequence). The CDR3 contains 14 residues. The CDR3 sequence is CASSLSGGTGELFF. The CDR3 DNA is TGTGCCAGCAGCTTGAGCGGCGGCACCGGGGAGCTGTTTTTT.

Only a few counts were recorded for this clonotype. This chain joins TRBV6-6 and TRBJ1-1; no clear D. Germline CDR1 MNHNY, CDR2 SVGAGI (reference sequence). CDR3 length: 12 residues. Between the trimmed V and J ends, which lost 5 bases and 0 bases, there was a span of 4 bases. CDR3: CASSPMNTEAFF. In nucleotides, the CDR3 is TGTGCCAGCAGTCCCATGAACACTGAAGCTTTCTTT.

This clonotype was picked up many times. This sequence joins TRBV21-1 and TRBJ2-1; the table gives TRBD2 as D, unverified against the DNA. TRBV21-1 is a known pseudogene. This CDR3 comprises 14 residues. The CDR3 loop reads CASSRGLANDEQFF. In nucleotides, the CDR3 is TGTGCCAGCAGCAGGGGACTAGCTAACGATGAGCAGTTCTTC.

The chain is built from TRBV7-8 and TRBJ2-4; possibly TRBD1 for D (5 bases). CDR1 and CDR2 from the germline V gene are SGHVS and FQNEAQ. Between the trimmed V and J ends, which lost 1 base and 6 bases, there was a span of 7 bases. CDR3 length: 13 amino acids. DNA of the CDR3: TGTGCCAGCAGCTTAGGACAGCTAAACATTCAGTACTTC. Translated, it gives CASSLGQLNIQYF.

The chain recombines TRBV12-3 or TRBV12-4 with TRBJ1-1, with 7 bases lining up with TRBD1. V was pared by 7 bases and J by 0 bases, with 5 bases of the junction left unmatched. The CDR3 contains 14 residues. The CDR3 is CASTPGQMNTEAFF. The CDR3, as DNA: TGTGCCAGCACCCCGGGACAGATGAACACTGAAGCTTTCTTT.

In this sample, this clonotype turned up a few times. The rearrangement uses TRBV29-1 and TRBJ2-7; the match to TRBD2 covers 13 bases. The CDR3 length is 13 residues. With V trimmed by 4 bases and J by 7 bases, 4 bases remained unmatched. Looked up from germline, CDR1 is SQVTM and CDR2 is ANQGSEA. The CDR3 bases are TGCAGCGTTGGGACTAGCGGGAGCACAGAGCAGTACTTC. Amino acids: CSVGTSGSTEQYF.

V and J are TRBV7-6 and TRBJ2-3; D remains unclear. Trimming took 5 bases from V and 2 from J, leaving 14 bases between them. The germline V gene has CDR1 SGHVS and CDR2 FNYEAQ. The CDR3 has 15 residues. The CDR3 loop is CASSATARLTDTQYF. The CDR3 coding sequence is TGTGCCAGCAGCGCAACCGCCCGCCTCACAGATACGCAGTATTTT.

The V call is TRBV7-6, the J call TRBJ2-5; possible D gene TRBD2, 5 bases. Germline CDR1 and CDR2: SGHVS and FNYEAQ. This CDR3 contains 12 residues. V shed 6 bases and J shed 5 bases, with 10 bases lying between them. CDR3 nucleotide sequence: TGTGCCAGCAGTCGGAGGCGGGAGACCCAGTACTTC. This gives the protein CASSRRRETQYF.

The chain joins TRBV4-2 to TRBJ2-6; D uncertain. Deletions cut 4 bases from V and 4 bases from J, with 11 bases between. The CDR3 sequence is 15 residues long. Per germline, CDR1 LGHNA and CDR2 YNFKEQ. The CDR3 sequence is CASSPDRDGANVLTF. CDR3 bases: TGTGCCAGCAGCCCAGACCGAGACGGGGCCAACGTCCTGACTTTC.

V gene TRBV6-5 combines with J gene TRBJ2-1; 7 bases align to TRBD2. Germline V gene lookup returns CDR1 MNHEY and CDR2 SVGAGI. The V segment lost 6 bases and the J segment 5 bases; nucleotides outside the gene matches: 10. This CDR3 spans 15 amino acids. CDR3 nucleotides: TGTGCCAGCAGGTCCCGGTTAGCGGGTGACAATGAGCAGTTCTTC. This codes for CASRSRLAGDNEQFF.

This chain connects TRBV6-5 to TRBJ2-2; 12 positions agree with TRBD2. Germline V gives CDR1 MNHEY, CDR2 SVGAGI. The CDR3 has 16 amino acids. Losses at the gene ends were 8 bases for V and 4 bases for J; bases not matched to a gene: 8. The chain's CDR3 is CASALAGGHPTGELFF. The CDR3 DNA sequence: TGTGCCAGCGCACTAGCGGGAGGCCATCCCACCGGGGAGCTGTTTTTT.

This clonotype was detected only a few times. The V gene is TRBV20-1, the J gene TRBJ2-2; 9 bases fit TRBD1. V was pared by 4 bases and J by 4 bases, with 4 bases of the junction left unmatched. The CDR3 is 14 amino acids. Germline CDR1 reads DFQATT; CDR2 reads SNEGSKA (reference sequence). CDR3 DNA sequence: TGCAGTGCTACCGGGACAGGGAGCACCGGGGAGCTGTTTTTT. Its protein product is CSATGTGSTGELFF.

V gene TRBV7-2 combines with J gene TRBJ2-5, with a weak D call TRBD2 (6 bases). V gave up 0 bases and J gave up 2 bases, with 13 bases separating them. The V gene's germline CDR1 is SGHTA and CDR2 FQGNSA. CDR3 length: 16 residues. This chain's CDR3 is CASSLAVGRGQETQYF. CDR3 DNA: TGTGCCAGCAGCTTAGCGGTCGGTCGGGGGCAAGAGACCCAGTACTTC.

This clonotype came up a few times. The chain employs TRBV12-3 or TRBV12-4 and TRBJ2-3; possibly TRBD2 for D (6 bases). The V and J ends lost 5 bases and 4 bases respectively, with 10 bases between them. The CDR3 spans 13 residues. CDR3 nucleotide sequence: TGTGCCAGCAGTCCCCCGGGGGCAGATACGCAGTATTTT. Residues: CASSPPGADTQYF.

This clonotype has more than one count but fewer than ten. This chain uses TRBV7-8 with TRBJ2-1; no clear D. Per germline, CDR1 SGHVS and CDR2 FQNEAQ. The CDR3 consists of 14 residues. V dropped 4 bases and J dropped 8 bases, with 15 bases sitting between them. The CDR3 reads CASSSGRTYDEQFF. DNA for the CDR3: TGTGCCAGCAGCTCGGGCAGAACATATGATGAGCAGTTCTTC.

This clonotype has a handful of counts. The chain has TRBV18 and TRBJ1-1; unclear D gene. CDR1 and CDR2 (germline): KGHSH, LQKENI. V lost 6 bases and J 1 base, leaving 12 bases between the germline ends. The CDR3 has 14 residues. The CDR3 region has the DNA TGTGCCAGCTCCCCAAGTTACGGGAACACTGAAGCTTTCTTT. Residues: CASSPSYGNTEAFF.

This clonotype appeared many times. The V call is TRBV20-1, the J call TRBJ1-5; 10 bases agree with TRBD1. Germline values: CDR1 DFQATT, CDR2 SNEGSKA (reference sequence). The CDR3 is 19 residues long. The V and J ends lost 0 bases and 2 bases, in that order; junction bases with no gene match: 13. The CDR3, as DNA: TGCAGTGCTAGAGATCTCCCGGGACAGGGGCCCCTCGGCAATCAGCCCCAGCATTTT. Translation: CSARDLPGQGPLGNQPQHF.

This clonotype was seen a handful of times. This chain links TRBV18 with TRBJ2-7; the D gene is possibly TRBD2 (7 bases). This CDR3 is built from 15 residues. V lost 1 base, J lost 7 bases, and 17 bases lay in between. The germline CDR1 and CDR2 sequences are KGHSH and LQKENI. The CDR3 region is CASSPLAGALREQYF. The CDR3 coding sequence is TGTGCCAGCTCACCACTCGCGGGGGCTTTGCGGGAGCAGTACTTC.